These T cell receptor beta chains were read from a single sample in a study of blood T cell repertoires in COVID-19. Libraries were prepared by immunoSEQ multiplex PCR; TCRdb keeps only in-frame clonotypes and omits some of them. This sample has about 670,000 clones, with 75% to 90% found just once. The sample consisted of peripheral blood. These TCRs come from a woman under 30 with acute or convalescent COVID-19. The CDR3 runs from the conserved cysteine through the conserved F or W. The D gene is left open where the match is weak. A row's size may be missing; if present it is once, few, many or a size class.

TRBD1 TRBJ1-2 once TRBV9 TGTGCCAGCAGCGTAGAGACAGGGGTCCTCTATGGCTACACCTTC CASSVETGVLYGYTF
. TRBJ1-5 . TRBV6-5 TGTGCCAGCAGCCAATTGTTAGGGGCCCCTCAGCCCCAGCATTTT CASSQLLGAPQPQHF
. TRBJ2-6 . TRBV21-1 TGTGCCAGCAGCAAAGTTACCAGGACAGGGGGCATAGGGGCCAACGTCCTGACTTTC CASSKVTRTGGIGANVLTF
TRBD1 TRBJ1-1 . TRBV11-2 TGTGCCAGCACCCTAGTCCCCAGCCAGGGGGCTCGGGGGAACACTGAAGCTTTCTTT CASTLVPSQGARGNTEAFF
TRBD1 TRBJ2-3 . TRBV19 TGTGCCAGTAGTATTAGGGACAGGACTAGCACAGATACGCAGTATTTT CASSIRDRTSTDTQYF
TRBD1 TRBJ2-7 . TRBV5-1 TGCGCCAGCAGCGGGACAGAAAGCTCCTACGAGCAGTACTTC CASSGTESSYEQYF
TRBD1 TRBJ1-2 . TRBV4-1 TGCGCCAGCAGCCCCGGGGACAGGGGTGGGTATGGCTACACCTTC CASSPGDRGGYGYTF
. TRBJ1-4 . TRBV12-3/TRBV12-4 TGTGCCAGCAGTTTTGGGCTTAATGAAAAACTGTTTTTT CASSFGLNEKLFF
TRBD1 TRBJ1-2 . TRBV6-5 TGTGCCAGCAGTTACGACAGGGGGGGTGGCTACACCTTC CASSYDRGGGYTF
. TRBJ1-1 . TRBV4-1 TGCGCCAGCAGCCTAAACCTCAGGGTAGAAGCCACTGAAGCTTTCTTT CASSLNLRVEATEAFF
TRBD1 TRBJ1-1 . TRBV29-1 TGCAGCGTCGCCGGGGGACAGCTGAACACTGAAGCTTTCTTT CSVAGGQLNTEAFF
. TRBJ1-1 . TRBV5-4 TGTGCCAGCTTTAAAGCCCGGGAAAATGAAGCTTTCTTT CASFKARENEAFF
TRBD2 TRBJ2-3 . TRBV9 TGTGCCAGCAGCGTAGTGGCTAGCGGGTTCACAGATACGCAGTATTTT CASSVVASGFTDTQYF
. TRBJ1-2 few TRBV15 TGTGCCACCAGCAGAGATTGGGGGGACTATGGCTACACCTTC CATSRDWGDYGYTF
TRBD2 TRBJ2-3 . TRBV5-4 TGTGCCAGCACTAGCGGCGCTAGCACAGATACGCAGTATTTT CASTSGASTDTQYF
TRBD1 TRBJ1-2 . TRBV5-1 TGCGCCAGCAGCCGGACGGCAGGGGGCCTTTCTAACTATGGCTACACCTTC CASSRTAGGLSNYGYTF
TRBD1 TRBJ2-1 . TRBV13 TGTGCCAGCAGCCAGCCGAAGGGGGCAGTCAATGAGCAGTTCTTC CASSQPKGAVNEQFF
. TRBJ2-7 . TRBV5-5 TGTGCCAGCAGCTCCCCAGGGGATCCGGTCGACGAGCAGTACTTC CASSSPGDPVDEQYF
. TRBJ1-6 . TRBV4-1 TGCGCCAGCACCAAGCCGGGACAACCGAATTCACCCCTCCACTTT CASTKPGQPNSPLHF
. TRBJ1-2 once TRBV12-3/TRBV12-4 TGTGCCGTTCAGACATCCAACTATGGCTACACCTTC CAVQTSNYGYTF
. TRBJ1-2 . TRBV3-1/TRBV3-2 TGTGCCAGCAGCCAAGTTGCGGGGTATGGCTACACCTTC CASSQVAGYGYTF
TRBD1 TRBJ2-4 few TRBV7-2 TGTGCCAGCAGCTTAGGTCAGGGGGACATTCAGTACTTC CASSLGQGDIQYF
TRBD1 TRBJ1-2 . TRBV7-2 TGTGCCAGCAGCCCTACCGGACAGGGGACCTATGGCTACACCTTC CASSPTGQGTYGYTF
TRBD1 TRBJ2-7 . TRBV6-5 TGTGCCAGCAGAAGGGGACAGGGGTCCTACGAGCAGTACTTC CASRRGQGSYEQYF
TRBD2 TRBJ2-4 . TRBV3-1/TRBV3-2 TGTGCCAGCAGCCAAGATATCCTAGCGGGGGGAAACATTCAGTACTTC CASSQDILAGGNIQYF
. TRBJ2-3 . TRBV5-4 TGTGCCAGCAGCTTGGACCCGTTCGGTACGCAGTATTTT CASSLDPFGTQYF
. TRBJ1-1 . TRBV27 TGTGCCAGCAGTTTCCAGGGTGGGACTGAAGCTTTCTTT CASSFQGGTEAFF
. TRBJ2-5 . TRBV9 TGTGCCAGCAGCGTAGGAGGCCAAGAGACCCAGTACTTC CASSVGGQETQYF
TRBD1 TRBJ2-3 . TRBV5-4 TGTGCCAGCAGCTTTGCGGACAGGCCCCTGGTTATGCAGTATTTT CASSFADRPLVMQYF
. TRBJ2-7 . TRBV19 TGTGCCAGTAGTGCCACATACGGGGCCTACGAGCAGTACTTC CASSATYGAYEQYF
. TRBJ1-2 . TRBV7-9 TGTGCCAGCAGGGTAGGCTCTAGGAGGAATGGCTACACCTTC CASRVGSRRNGYTF
. TRBJ2-7 . TRBV4-1 TGCGCCAGCAGCCTAGGGTACAGGGCCAAGAGCTCCTACGAGCAGTACTTC CASSLGYRAKSSYEQYF
TRBD2 TRBJ2-1 . TRBV5-1 TGCGCCAGCAGCAGACTAGCGGGGGGGCTATCCTACAATGAGCAGTTCTTC CASSRLAGGLSYNEQFF
TRBD2 TRBJ2-1 . TRBV29-1 TGCAGCGTCGATCTTCCGGGGGGATTCAATGAGCAGTTCTTC CSVDLPGGFNEQFF
. TRBJ1-6 . TRBV20-1 TGCAGTGCTAGTCGCGGGGGGAGGGGAGATTCACCCCTCCACTTT CSASRGGRGDSPLHF
. TRBJ1-1 . TRBV10-2 TGCGCCAGCAGTGAGGAGAGCTTCGACTACACTGAAGCTTTCTTT CASSEESFDYTEAFF
. TRBJ1-1 . TRBV3-1/TRBV3-2 TGTGCCAGCAGCCAAGGACACGAAGCTTTCTTT CASSQGHEAFF
. TRBJ1-2 . TRBV6-5 TGTGCCAGCAGTCGAACTCACCTCCGTGCCTATGGCTACACCTTC CASSRTHLRAYGYTF
. TRBJ1-3 . TRBV6-5 TGTGCCAGCAGTTACATCACTGGAAACACCATATATTTT CASSYITGNTIYF
TRBD2 TRBJ2-3 . TRBV6-1 TGTGCCAGCAGTGAAGGTAGCGGGGGGGGGAATACGCAGTATTTT CASSEGSGGGNTQYF
. TRBJ2-2 . TRBV30 TGTGCCTGGAGTGTTGGGGGGACCGGGGAGCTGTTTTTT CAWSVGGTGELFF
. TRBJ2-5 . TRBV2 TGTGCCACTCACTGGGGGCCCCAAGAGACCCAGTACTTC CATHWGPQETQYF
. TRBJ1-1 . TRBV5-1 TGCGCCAGCAGCTTGCTGAGCCAATCGGTCCTCGGGTCTACTCGGGAAGCTTTCTTT CASSLLSQSVLGSTREAFF
. TRBJ2-2 few TRBV11-2 TGTGCCAGCAGGGGAGACACCGGGGAGCTGTTTTTT CASRGDTGELFF
TRBD1 TRBJ2-5 . TRBV29-1 TGCAGCGTGCACAGGGGATCGGAGACCCAGTACTTC CSVHRGSETQYF